The TCR beta chain under discussion was sequenced for a study of shared clonotypes between healthy human individuals. Each replicate PCR on the sorted subsets used 150 to 200 ng DNA (around 30,000 T cell genomes). Study processing details: Junction-only sequences without quality scores were provided by ImmunoSEQ, so filtering was different. Data came from immunoSEQ multiplex PCR; TCRdb stores just in-frame clones and leaves some out. Clone size and the V and J calls come from that table; the DNA yielded D and trimming. The sample shows about 2.4 million clones, over 85% of them seen only once. The sequence was obtained from a man younger than 35 in good health. Some clones in this sample may be carry-over from other donors' samples. The sequencing input was naive CD4+ T cells from PBMCs. Regarding subset: CD45RA+ positively selected.

The DNA for the CDR3 is TGCGCCAGCAGCTTGGCAGGGGCACGGGAGCAGTTCTTC. It is translated as CASSLAGAREQFF. The genes are TRBV5-1 and TRBJ2-1; a weak D match, TRBD1 (6 bases). V gave up 0 bases and J gave up 10 bases, with 11 bases separating them. The germline gives CDR1 SGHRS, CDR2 YFSETQ. This CDR3 has 13 amino acids.